The 24 T cell receptor beta chains below all came from one sample that was sequenced in a study of T cells in localized non-small cell lung cancer. The table came from immunoSEQ multiplex PCR; TCRdb's copy has only in-frame clones and leaves some out. The sample carries 2,000 to 2,500 clones, around 23% recorded once. Sequencing used normal lung tissue next to the tumor, obtained before any cancer treatment. These receptor sequences come from a man between 35 and 75 years old with stage I squamous cell lung carcinoma.

This clone is large by share. The rearrangement joins TRBV4-1 to TRBJ1-3; possibly TRBD1 for D (5 bases). The CDR3 loop spans 15 amino acids. CDR1 is MGHRA, CDR2 YSYEKL, per germline. With 0 bases removed from V and 4 bases from J, the gap between germline ends came to 10 bases. Here the CDR3 DNA reads TGCGCCAGCAGCCAAGAGGGGAGGGGAGGAAACACCATATATTTT. Translating gives CASSQEGRGGNTIYF.

Only a few counts were recorded for this clone. The rearrangement links TRBV6-8 to TRBJ2-1, with D unclear. The CDR3 spans 14 residues. Trimming shortened V by 2 bases and J by 9 bases, and 14 bases separated the two germline ends. CDR1 is MNHGY and CDR2 is SAAAGT in the germline V gene. CDR3 in amino acids: CASSYRSELSEQFF. The CDR3 DNA reads TGTGCCAGCAGTTACCGGTCGGAGTTGTCTGAGCAGTTCTTC.

The J gene is TRBJ2-1, the V gene TRBV6-8; D gene unclear. The CDR3 contains 15 residues. Germline CDR1 and CDR2: MNHGY and SAAAGT. V gave up 5 bases and J gave up 2 bases, with 13 bases separating them. The DNA of the CDR3 is TGTGCCAGCAGTGACGGTGGCGCCGCCTACAATGAGCAGTTCTTC. As protein: CASSDGGAAYNEQFF.

The rearrangement links TRBV5-1 to TRBJ1-2; no clear D gene. This CDR3 spans 15 amino acids. The germline V and J ends were trimmed by 4 bases and 0 bases, with 13 bases remaining between them. Germline V gene lookup returns CDR1 SGHRS and CDR2 YFSETQ. The CDR3 here is CASSPAETSNYGYTF. CDR3 coding DNA: TGCGCCAGCAGCCCAGCAGAGACCTCTAACTATGGCTACACCTTC.

V usage is TRBV19 and J usage is TRBJ1-1, with a tentative D call TRBD1 (5 bases). This CDR3 region has 11 residues. The V end was cut by 6 bases, the J end by 7 bases, with 9 bases between. The germline V gene has CDR1 LNHDA and CDR2 SQIVND (reference sequence). The CDR3: CASSGGHEAFF. The CDR3 DNA is TGTGCCAGTAGCGGCGGACATGAAGCTTTCTTT.

This clone occurred a few times. V gene TRBV11-3 combines with J gene TRBJ1-6, with a tentative D call TRBD1 (5 bases). The V gene's germline CDR1 is SGHNT and CDR2 YENEEA. There are 15 residues in the CDR3. The V gene lost 3 bases and the J gene lost 8 bases, with 14 bases spanning the gap. Here the CDR3 DNA reads TGTGCCAGCAGCTTGGTGGTAGGGGCGGATTCACCCCTCCACTTT. The encoded protein is CASSLVVGADSPLHF.

The chain links TRBV9 to TRBJ1-4, with D unresolved. The CDR3 covers 16 residues. V shed 0 bases and J shed 7 bases, with 16 bases lying between them. Germline CDR1 and CDR2: SGDLS and YYNGEE. CDR3: CASSVGAVGKSEKLFF. In DNA form, the CDR3 reads TGTGCCAGCAGCGTAGGGGCAGTCGGGAAAAGTGAAAAACTGTTTTTT. Variable domain in full (rest from reference TRBV9 and TRBJ1-4): DSGVTQTPKHLITATGQRVTLRCSPRSGDLSVYWYQQSLDQGLQFLIQYYNGEERAKGNILERFSAQQFPDLHSELNLSSLELGDSALYFCASSVGAVGKSEKLFFGSGTQLSVL.

V is TRBV7-2 and J is TRBJ1-1; 7 bases agree with TRBD1. The CDR3 covers 13 residues. V lost 7 bases and J lost 3; bases outside the gene matches: 5. CDR1 and CDR2 (germline): SGHTA, FQGNSA. The CDR3 here is CASNEQGYTEAFF. CDR3 nucleotides: TGTGCCAGCAACGAACAGGGGTACACTGAAGCTTTCTTT. Filled out from reference TRBV7-2 and TRBJ1-1, the complete variable domain reads GAGVSQSPSNKVTEKGKDVELRCDPISGHTALYWYRQSLGQGLEFLIYFQGNSAPDKSGLPSDRFSAERTGGSVSTLTIQRTQQEDSAVYLCASNEQGYTEAFFGQGTRLTVV.

This clone was found many times. The J gene is TRBJ1-1, the V gene TRBV7-4; no firm D call. Trimming removed 4 bases at V and 2 bases at J, with 8 bases between. The CDR3 is 13 residues long. From germline, CDR1 is SGHVT and CDR2 SQSDAQ. CDR3 protein: CASSWTTNTEAFF. The CDR3 coding sequence is TGTGCCAGCAGCTGGACTACTAACACTGAAGCTTTCTTT.

V usage is TRBV9 and J usage is TRBJ1-2; D perhaps matches TRBD1 (6 bases). V shed 3 bases and J shed 8 bases, with 17 bases lying between them. This CDR3 is built from 14 residues. The germline CDR1 and CDR2 sequences are SGDLS and YYNGEE. The CDR3 bases are TGTGCCAGCAGCGCACAGACAGGCTCGGGGGGCTACACCTTC. This sequence encodes CASSAQTGSGGYTF.

Comment on this clone: A read error may produce the germline difference seen at one junction end. This chain uses TRBV19 with TRBJ1-4; no clear D gene. This CDR3 is built from 15 residues. Germline CDR1 reads LNHDA; CDR2 reads SQIVND (reference sequence). Written as DNA, the CDR3 is TGTGCCAGTAGAACTAAGGGTTCCCCTAAAGAAAAACTGTTTTTT. It codes for CASRTKGSPKEKLFF.

A few counts support this clone. The chain combines TRBV11-3 with TRBJ1-2; the match to TRBD1 covers 9 bases. The V gene's germline CDR1 is SGHNT and CDR2 YENEEA. The CDR3 contains 16 residues. J was trimmed by 4 bases and V by 5 bases; bases with no gene match: 11. CDR3 coding DNA: TGTGCCAGCAGCCCTGGATGGGACAGGGTTGCCTATGGCTACACCTTC. Its translation is CASSPGWDRVAYGYTF.

This clone was seen only a few times. The V and J genes are TRBV11-1 and TRBJ1-2; 12 nucleotides match TRBD1. Germline V gene lookup returns CDR1 SGHAT and CDR2 FQDESV (reference sequence). V lost 5 bases and J lost 4; bases outside the gene matches: 5. This CDR3 region has 15 residues. The CDR3 DNA reads as TGTGCCAGCAGCCCCGGGACAGGGGGCGCCTATGGCTACACCTTC. Translated: CASSPGTGGAYGYTF. The full variable domain, in which reference TRBV11-1 and TRBJ1-2 provide the parts outside the CDR3, is EAEVAQSPRYKITEKSQAVAFWCDPISGHATLYWYRQILGQGPELLVQFQDESVVDDSQLPKDRFSAERLKGVDSTLKIQPAELGDSAMYLCASSPGTGGAYGYTFGSGTRLTVV.

The genes are TRBV12-5 and TRBJ2-3; D is possibly TRBD1 or TRBD2 (5 bases each). Germline lookup yields CDR1 LGHNT and CDR2 FRNRAP. The CDR3 covers 11 residues. In DNA form, the CDR3 reads TGTGCCAGCAACCGGGGCGATACGCAGTATTTT. Translated, it gives CASNRGDTQYF.

The genes are TRBV11-3 and TRBJ2-7, with unresolved D. Deletions cut 2 bases from V and 0 bases from J, with 11 bases between. From germline, CDR1 is SGHNT and CDR2 YENEEA. CDR3 length: 15 residues. DNA for the CDR3: TGTGCCAGCAGCTTAATTGGCCCCAACTCCTACGAGCAGTACTTC. Translated: CASSLIGPNSYEQYF.

The V call is TRBV18, the J call TRBJ2-1, with 7 bases that match TRBD2. Trimming at V came to 1 base and at J to 4 bases, leaving 16 bases not matched to a gene. Germline V gene lookup returns CDR1 KGHSH and CDR2 LQKENI. The CDR3 covers 19 residues. CDR3 in DNA: TGTGCCAGCTCACCACAGGAGATCCGGGGGGACCGGGGGTACAATGAGCAGTTCTTC. The encoded protein is CASSPQEIRGDRGYNEQFF.

In this sample, this clone turned up a few times. The V and J genes are TRBV6-8 and TRBJ2-5, with TRBD2 identical over 8 bases. The junction had 7 bases not matched to a gene; V was cut back by 4 bases and J by 3 bases. CDR1 MNHGY and CDR2 SAAAGT come from the germline V gene. The CDR3 is 15 residues long. CDR3 sequence: CASSSPGGGEETQYF. CDR3 nucleotide sequence: TGTGCCAGCAGTTCCCCGGGGGGGGGAGAAGAGACCCAGTACTTC.

CDR3 in DNA: TGTGCCAGCAGCTTGGCTACTAGCGTGAGCGGGGAGCTGTTTTTT. Protein product: CASSLATSVSGELFF. The rearrangement links TRBV11-3 to TRBJ2-2; 7 nucleotides line up with TRBD2. The V gene end was trimmed by 3 bases and the J gene end by 7 bases; junction bases not matched to a gene: 8. CDR1 SGHNT and CDR2 YENEEA come from the germline V gene. The CDR3 is 15 amino acids.

This clone has only a few counts. This rearrangement joins TRBV6-8 to TRBJ1-5; TRBD1 aligns across 9 bases. The V gene's germline CDR1 is MNHGY and CDR2 SAAAGT. CDR3 size: 15 residues. Trimming cost V 4 bases and J 7 bases; bases outside gene matches: 8. CDR3 loop: CASSLSGQGEQPQHF. Written as DNA, the CDR3 is TGTGCCAGCAGTTTATCGGGACAGGGCGAGCAGCCCCAGCATTTT.

The gene calls are TRBV19 and TRBJ1-3; no definite D call. The CDR3 is 14 residues long. V was shortened by 7 bases and J by 0 bases, with 10 bases between the two germline ends. Germline V gene sequence: CDR1 LNHDA, CDR2 SQIVND (reference sequence). The CDR3 sequence is CASTPGSSGNTIYF. The DNA for the CDR3 is TGTGCCAGTACCCCGGGGAGCTCTGGAAACACCATATATTTT.

The V call is TRBV25-1, the J call TRBJ1-4; D unresolved. V was shortened by 2 bases and J by 2 bases, with 6 bases between the two germline ends. The germline V gene encodes CDR1 MGHDK and CDR2 SYGVNS. The CDR3 covers 14 residues. The CDR3 sequence: CASSERGTNEKLFF. The CDR3 coding sequence is TGTGCCAGCAGTGAACGGGGTACTAATGAAAAACTGTTTTTT.

V is TRBV5-1 and J is TRBJ2-1; TRBD2 matches at 11 bases. J was trimmed by 4 bases and V by 3 bases; bases with no gene match: 3. Per the germline V gene, CDR1 is SGHRS and CDR2 is YFSETQ. The CDR3 runs 15 residues. This CDR3 reads CASSWGTSGYNEQFF. For the CDR3, the DNA is TGCGCCAGCAGCTGGGGGACTAGCGGTTACAATGAGCAGTTCTTC. The full variable domain, completed using reference TRBV5-1 and TRBJ2-1, is KAGVTQTPRYLIKTRGQQVTLSCSPISGHRSVSWYQQTPGQGLQFLFEYFSETQRNKGNFPGRFSGRQFSNSRSEMNVSTLELGDSALYLCASSWGTSGYNEQFFGPGTRLTVL.

The chain recombines TRBV6-8 with TRBJ2-5, with D perhaps matching TRBD2 (5 bases). V lost 5 bases and J lost 5, with 21 bases in between. There are 16 residues in the CDR3. Germline assignment: CDR1 MNHGY and CDR2 SAAAGT. The CDR3 DNA sequence: TGTGCCAGCAGTGCGAAGGCGGCGGCCTCGGGGGAGACCCAGTACTTC. Protein product: CASSAKAAASGETQYF.

Judged by abundance, this clone is medium-sized (0.01 to 0.1%). V is TRBV11-3 and J is TRBJ1-3, with 10 positions matching TRBD1. V lost 5 bases and J lost 6; bases outside the gene matches: 13. This CDR3 has 17 amino acids. CDR1 is SGHNT, CDR2 YENEEA, per germline. In nucleotides, the CDR3 is TGTGCCAGCAGCCAGGAACAGGGACAGGGGAAATCAAACACCATATATTTT. Translation gives CASSQEQGQGKSNTIYF.